This T cell receptor (beta chain) came from a study of response to subunit inactivated influenza vaccine. Findings and limits, study-wide: Authors suggested each seasonal influenza vaccination recruits few new T cells.

One entry per CDR3 protein results from TCRdb running MiXCR on the RT-PCR reads. This sample has hundreds of thousands of distinct CDR3 sequences; around 8% occur once, and the top ten carry over 10%. This clonotype was seen only a few times. Its antigen is not known. The CDR3 spans 13 residues. Looked up from germline, CDR1 is DFQATT and CDR2 is SNEGSKA (reference sequence). V lost 2 bases, J lost 9 bases, and 16 bases lay in between. Here the sequenced sample was PBMCs from blood, taken less than 30 months after vaccination. The chain links TRBV20-1 to TRBJ2-5; D gene ambiguous. The sequence was obtained from a man in his fifties or sixties who received an inactivated influenza vaccine. The CDR3 DNA reads TGCAGTGCTAGACCAGCATCGGGCTGGTCCCAGTACTTC. Encoded protein: CSARPASGWSQYF.